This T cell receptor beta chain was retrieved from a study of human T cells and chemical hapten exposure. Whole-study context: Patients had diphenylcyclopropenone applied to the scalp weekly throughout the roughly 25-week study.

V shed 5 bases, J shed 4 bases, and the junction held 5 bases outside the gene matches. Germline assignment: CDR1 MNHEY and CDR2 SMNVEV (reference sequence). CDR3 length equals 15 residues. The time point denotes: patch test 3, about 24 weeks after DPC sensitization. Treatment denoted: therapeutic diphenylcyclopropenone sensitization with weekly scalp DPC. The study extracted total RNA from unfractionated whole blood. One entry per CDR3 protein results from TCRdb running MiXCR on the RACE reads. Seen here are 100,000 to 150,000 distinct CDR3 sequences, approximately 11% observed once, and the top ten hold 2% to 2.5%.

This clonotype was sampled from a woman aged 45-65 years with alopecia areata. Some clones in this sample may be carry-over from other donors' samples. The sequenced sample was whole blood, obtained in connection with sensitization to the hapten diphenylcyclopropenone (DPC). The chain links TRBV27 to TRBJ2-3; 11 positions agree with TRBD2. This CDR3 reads CASSILAGVADTQYF. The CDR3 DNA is TGTGCCAGCAGTATACTAGCGGGAGTGGCAGATACGCAGTATTTT.